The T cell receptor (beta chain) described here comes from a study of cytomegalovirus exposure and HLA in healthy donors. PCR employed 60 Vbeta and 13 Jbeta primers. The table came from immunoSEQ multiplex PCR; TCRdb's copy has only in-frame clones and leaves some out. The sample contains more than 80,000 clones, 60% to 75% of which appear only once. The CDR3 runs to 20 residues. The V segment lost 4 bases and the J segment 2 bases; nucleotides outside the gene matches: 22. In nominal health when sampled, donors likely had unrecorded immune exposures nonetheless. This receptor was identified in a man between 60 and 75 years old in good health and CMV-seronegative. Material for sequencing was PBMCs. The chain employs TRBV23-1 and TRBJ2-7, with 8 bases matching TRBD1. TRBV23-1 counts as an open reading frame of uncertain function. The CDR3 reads CASSRRDGGLGQAKTYEQYF. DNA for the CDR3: TGCGCCAGCAGTCGGCGAGATGGTGGGTTGGGACAGGCAAAAACCTACGAGCAGTACTTC.